The T cell receptor (beta chain) under discussion was sequenced for a study of blood T cell repertoires in COVID-19. Study as a whole: Specimens from acute and convalescent COVID-19 originated in the United States, Italy and Spain. PBMCs, B-cell-depleted T cells, or T cells provided the cDNA or gDNA that made up the material.

The CDR3 runs 17 residues. The V and J ends lost 0 bases and 3 bases, in that order; junction bases with no gene match: 4. From germline, CDR1 is MNHEY and CDR2 SVGEGT. As handled by the study authors: Amplified reference gene primers provided the basis for estimating nucleated cell counts. Sequencing was performed with immunoSEQ multiplex PCR; in TCRdb, only in-frame clones are kept and a portion is missing. The V and J calls and clone size were taken over from that table, and D and trimming were inferred from the DNA. The sample lists some 400,000 clones; around nine tenths were seen once. Material for sequencing was peripheral blood. The chain has TRBV6-2 or TRBV6-3 and TRBJ2-2; TRBD2 matches at 10 bases. The clonotype originates from a human donor in a cohort sampled during active COVID-19. CDR3 loop: CASSYSRTSGYTGELFF. Written as DNA, the CDR3 is TGTGCCAGCAGTTACTCCCGGACTAGCGGTTACACCGGGGAGCTGTTTTTT.